These T cell receptor beta chains were read from a single sample in a study of beta chain features in type 1 diabetes. Sequencing was performed with immunoSEQ multiplex PCR; in TCRdb, only in-frame clones are kept and a portion is missing. The table lists more than 250,000 clones, approximately 24% of them singletons. Sequenced sample: naive CD4+ T cells from blood. All receptors derive from a young woman with type 1 diabetes. CDR3s include the opening cysteine and the closing phenylalanine or tryptophan. D genes are given only for firm matches. The listing skips clone size in some rows; elsewhere it reads once, few, many or a size class.

size,D,V,J,CDR3,DNA
-,-,TRBV5-1,TRBJ1-1,CASSLAPGDEAFF,TGCGCCAGCAGCTTGGCCCCAGGGGATGAAGCTTTCTTT
-,-,TRBV25-1,TRBJ2-1,CASSGQKEQFF,TGTGCCAGCAGCGGACAGAAAGAGCAGTTCTTC
few,TRBD2,TRBV2,TRBJ2-1,CASSEAGGPSNEQFF,TGTGCCAGCAGTGAAGCGGGAGGGCCATCAAATGAGCAGTTCTTC
few,TRBD1,TRBV5-1,TRBJ2-7,CASSGQGEGSYEQYF,TGCGCCAGCAGCGGACAGGGCGAGGGGTCCTACGAGCAGTACTTC
-,-,TRBV29-1,TRBJ1-5,CSATQGFSNQPQHF,TGCAGCGCTACACAGGGATTTAGCAATCAGCCCCAGCATTTT
-,-,TRBV5-4,TRBJ2-6,CASSKDKSGANVLTF,TGTGCCAGCAGCAAAGACAAGTCTGGGGCCAACGTCCTGACTTTC
few,TRBD2,TRBV27,TRBJ2-3,CASSLGAGLSTDTQYF,TGTGCCAGCAGTTTAGGAGCGGGATTGAGCACAGATACGCAGTATTTT
-,TRBD2,TRBV29-1,TRBJ2-7,CSVETSGKDEQYF,TGCAGCGTTGAGACTAGCGGGAAGGACGAGCAGTACTTC
-,TRBD2,TRBV5-1,TRBJ2-1,CASSPGLADYNEQFF,TGCGCCAGCAGCCCGGGACTAGCGGATTACAATGAGCAGTTCTTC
few,-,TRBV30,TRBJ2-3,CAWSTSSDTQYF,TGTGCCTGGAGCACTAGTTCAGATACGCAGTATTTT
few,-,TRBV2,TRBJ2-1,CASIVLVSYNEQFF,TGTGCCAGCATAGTTTTAGTTTCCTACAATGAGCAGTTCTTC
few,TRBD1,TRBV30,TRBJ1-1,CAWSLGYTGGRAFF,TGTGCCTGGAGTTTGGGATACACAGGGGGGAGAGCTTTCTTT
few,TRBD2,TRBV9,TRBJ2-5,CASSVGLAGGETQYF,TGTGCCAGCAGCGTCGGACTAGCGGGAGGGGAGACCCAGTACTTC
few,TRBD2,TRBV7-2,TRBJ2-1,CASSYSGLAGGNEQFF,TGTGCCAGCAGCTACTCGGGACTAGCGGGAGGAAATGAGCAGTTCTTC
few,-,TRBV19,TRBJ2-7,CASSLNGQSYEQYF,TGTGCCAGTAGTCTGAATGGACAATCCTACGAGCAGTACTTC
-,TRBD1,TRBV5-1,TRBJ2-7,CASSPGTGGGYEQYF,TGCGCCAGCAGCCCCGGGACAGGGGGAGGCTACGAGCAGTACTTC
-,TRBD1,TRBV28,TRBJ2-1,CASPGSGTGEQFF,TGTGCCAGCCCGGGATCGGGGACAGGGGAGCAGTTCTTC